This TCR beta chain was recorded in a study of regulatory T cells in long-lasting Graves disease. This clonotype was observed a handful of times. What it binds is not known. Through Arm-PCR of CDR3 regions and iRepertoire HTBI primers, TCR beta libraries were built. TCRdb fed the multiplex PCR reads into MiXCR, producing one record per CDR3 protein. Among about 620,000 distinct CDR3 sequences listed, less than 20% were seen once. Time point indicated: newly diagnosed GD, antithyroid drugs for less than 3 months. RNA extracted from PBMCs served as the sequencing template. American Thyroid Association guidelines defined Graves' disease diagnosis. Broader study findings: Persistent cases favored TRBV28, TRBJ1-2 and TRBJ2-5.

Looked up from germline, CDR1 is SNHLY and CDR2 is FYNNEI. The length of the CDR3 is 19 residues. The V gene end was trimmed by 1 base and the J gene end by 2 bases; junction bases not matched to a gene: 12. This sample also appeared in a second study, on T cells in Graves' hyperthyroidism and ophthalmopathy. That paper states: HTBI primers were the set used in a first-round RT-PCR of the TCR CDR3.

V and J are TRBV2 and TRBJ2-1, with 9 bases aligning to TRBD2. This sequence originates from a woman between 25 and 40 years old with Graves disease. The source material was peripheral blood mononuclear cells (PBMCs), sampled at new diagnosis, from a patient treated with antithyroid drugs. CDR3 protein: CASSEEWGVSGSAYNEQFF. The CDR3 DNA follows: TGTGCCAGCAGTGAAGAGTGGGGGGTTAGCGGGAGTGCCTACAATGAGCAGTTCTTC.